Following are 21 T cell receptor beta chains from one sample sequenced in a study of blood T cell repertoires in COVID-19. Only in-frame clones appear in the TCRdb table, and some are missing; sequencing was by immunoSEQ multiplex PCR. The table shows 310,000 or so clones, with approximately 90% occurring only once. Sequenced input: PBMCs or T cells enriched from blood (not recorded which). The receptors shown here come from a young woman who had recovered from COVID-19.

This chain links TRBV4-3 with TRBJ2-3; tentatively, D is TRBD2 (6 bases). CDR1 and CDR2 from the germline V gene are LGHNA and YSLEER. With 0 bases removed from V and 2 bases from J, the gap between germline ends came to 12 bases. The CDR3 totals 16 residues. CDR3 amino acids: CASSQDLGLTTDTQYF. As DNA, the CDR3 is TGCGCCAGCAGCCAAGATCTGGGACTCACCACAGATACGCAGTATTTT.

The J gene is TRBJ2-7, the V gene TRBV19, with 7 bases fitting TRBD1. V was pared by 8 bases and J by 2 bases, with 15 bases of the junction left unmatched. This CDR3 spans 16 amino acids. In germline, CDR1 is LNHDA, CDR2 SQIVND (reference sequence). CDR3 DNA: TGTGCCAGTGCCCGGGCCCATCGGGACAGTACCTACGAGCAGTACTTC. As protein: CASARAHRDSTYEQYF.

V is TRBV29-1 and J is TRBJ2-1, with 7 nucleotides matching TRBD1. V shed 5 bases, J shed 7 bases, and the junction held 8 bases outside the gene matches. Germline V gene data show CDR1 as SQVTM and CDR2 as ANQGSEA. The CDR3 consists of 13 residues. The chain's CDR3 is CSVRRQGLNEQFF. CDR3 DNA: TGCAGCGTTAGGAGACAGGGTCTAAATGAGCAGTTCTTC.

In DNA form, the CDR3 reads TGTGCCAGCAGTTACCCAAGACTAGCGGGGGACGAGACCCAGTACTTC. Protein product: CASSYPRLAGDETQYF. This rearrangement joins TRBV6-2 or TRBV6-3 to TRBJ2-5; 12 bases line up with TRBD2. Trimming at V came to 2 bases and at J to 5 bases, leaving 6 bases not matched to a gene. Germline CDR1 MNHEY, CDR2 SVGEGT. The CDR3 extends over 16 amino acids.

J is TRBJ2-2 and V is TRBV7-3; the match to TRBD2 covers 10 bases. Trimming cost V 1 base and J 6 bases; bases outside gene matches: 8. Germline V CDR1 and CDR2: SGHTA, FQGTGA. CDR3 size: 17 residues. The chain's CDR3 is CASSLRTASGGAGELFF. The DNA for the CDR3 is TGTGCCAGCAGCTTAAGGACGGCTAGCGGGGGAGCCGGGGAGCTGTTTTTT.

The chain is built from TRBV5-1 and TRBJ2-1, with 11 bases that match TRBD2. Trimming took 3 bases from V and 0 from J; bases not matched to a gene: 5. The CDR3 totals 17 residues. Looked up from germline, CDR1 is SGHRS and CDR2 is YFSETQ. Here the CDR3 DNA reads TGCGCCAGCAGCTGGGGACTAGCGGAGAGCTCCTACAATGAGCAGTTCTTC. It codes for CASSWGLAESSYNEQFF.

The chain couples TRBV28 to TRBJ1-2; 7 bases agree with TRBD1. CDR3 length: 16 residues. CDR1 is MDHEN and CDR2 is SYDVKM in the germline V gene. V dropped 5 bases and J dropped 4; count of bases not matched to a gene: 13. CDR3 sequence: CASSDVQGWGLYGYTF. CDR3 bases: TGTGCCAGCAGTGACGTACAGGGGTGGGGGCTCTATGGCTACACCTTC.

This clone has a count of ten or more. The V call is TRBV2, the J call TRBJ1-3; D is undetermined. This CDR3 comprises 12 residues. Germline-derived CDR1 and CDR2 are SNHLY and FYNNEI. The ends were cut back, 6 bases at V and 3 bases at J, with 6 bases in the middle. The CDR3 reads CASRRIGNTIYF. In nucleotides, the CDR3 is TGTGCCAGCAGGCGTATTGGAAACACCATATATTTT.

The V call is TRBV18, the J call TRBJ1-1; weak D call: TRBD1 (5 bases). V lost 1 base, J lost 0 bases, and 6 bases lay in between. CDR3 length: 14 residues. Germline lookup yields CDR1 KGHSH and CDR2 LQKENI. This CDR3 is CASSPQGMNTEAFF. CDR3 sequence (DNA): TGTGCCAGCTCACCACAGGGGATGAACACTGAAGCTTTCTTT.

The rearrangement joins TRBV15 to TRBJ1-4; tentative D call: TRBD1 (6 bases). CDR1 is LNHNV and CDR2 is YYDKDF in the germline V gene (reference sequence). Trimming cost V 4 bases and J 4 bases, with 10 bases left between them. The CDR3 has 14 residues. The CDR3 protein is CATSIRTVNEKLFF. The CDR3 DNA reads TGTGCCACCAGCATCAGGACAGTTAATGAAAAACTGTTTTTT.

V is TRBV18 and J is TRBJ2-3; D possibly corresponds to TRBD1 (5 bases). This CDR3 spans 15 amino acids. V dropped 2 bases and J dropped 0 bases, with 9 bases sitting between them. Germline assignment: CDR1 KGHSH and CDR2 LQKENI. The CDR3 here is CASSPEQGSTDTQYF. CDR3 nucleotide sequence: TGTGCCAGCTCACCAGAGCAGGGTAGCACAGATACGCAGTATTTT.

Here the CDR3 reads CASSFGGQGNQPQHF. CDR3 DNA sequence: TGTGCCAGCAGCTTCGGGGGGCAGGGCAATCAGCCCCAGCATTTT. This chain links TRBV11-2 with TRBJ1-5; TRBD1 might be the D (6 bases). V lost 3 bases and J 2 bases, leaving 11 bases between the germline ends. The length of the CDR3 is 15 residues. Looked up from germline, CDR1 is SGHAT and CDR2 is FQNNGV.

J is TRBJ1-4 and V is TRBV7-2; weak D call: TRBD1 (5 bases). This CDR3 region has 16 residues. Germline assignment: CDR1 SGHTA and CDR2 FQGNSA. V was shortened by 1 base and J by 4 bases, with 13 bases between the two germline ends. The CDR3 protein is CASSLVPPGNNEKLFF. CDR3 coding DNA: TGTGCCAGCAGCTTAGTCCCCCCAGGGAATAATGAAAAACTGTTTTTT.

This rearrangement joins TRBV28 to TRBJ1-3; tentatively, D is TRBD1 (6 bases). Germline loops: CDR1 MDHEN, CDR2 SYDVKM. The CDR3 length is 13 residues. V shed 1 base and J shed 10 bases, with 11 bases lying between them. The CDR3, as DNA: TGTGCCAGCAGTTTATACACAGGGCCGACCATATATTTT. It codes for CASSLYTGPTIYF.

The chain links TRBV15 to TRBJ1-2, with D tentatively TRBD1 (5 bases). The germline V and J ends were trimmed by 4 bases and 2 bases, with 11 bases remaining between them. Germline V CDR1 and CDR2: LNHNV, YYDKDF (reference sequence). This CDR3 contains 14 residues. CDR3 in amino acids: CATSTLQENYGYTF. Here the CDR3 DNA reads TGTGCCACCAGCACCCTACAGGAGAACTATGGCTACACCTTC.

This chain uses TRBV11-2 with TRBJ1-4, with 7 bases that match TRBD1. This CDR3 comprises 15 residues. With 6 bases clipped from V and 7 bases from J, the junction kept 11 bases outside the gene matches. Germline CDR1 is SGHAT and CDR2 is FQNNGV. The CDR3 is CASSPADRWGEKLFF. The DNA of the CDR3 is TGTGCCAGCAGTCCCGCGGACAGGTGGGGTGAAAAACTGTTTTTT.

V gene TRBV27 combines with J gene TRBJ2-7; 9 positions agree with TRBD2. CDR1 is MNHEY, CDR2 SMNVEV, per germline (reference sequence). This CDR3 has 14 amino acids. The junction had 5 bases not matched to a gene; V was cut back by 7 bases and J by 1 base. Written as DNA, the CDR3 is TGTGCCAGCAAAGGACTAGCGCAGTCCTACGAGCAGTACTTC. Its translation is CASKGLAQSYEQYF.

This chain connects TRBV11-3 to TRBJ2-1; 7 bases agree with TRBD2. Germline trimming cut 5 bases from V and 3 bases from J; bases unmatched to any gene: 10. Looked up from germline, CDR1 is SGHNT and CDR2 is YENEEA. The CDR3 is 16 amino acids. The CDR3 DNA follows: TGTGCCAGCAGCAATAGAGCTAGCGGATTCTACAATGAGCAGTTCTTC. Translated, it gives CASSNRASGFYNEQFF.

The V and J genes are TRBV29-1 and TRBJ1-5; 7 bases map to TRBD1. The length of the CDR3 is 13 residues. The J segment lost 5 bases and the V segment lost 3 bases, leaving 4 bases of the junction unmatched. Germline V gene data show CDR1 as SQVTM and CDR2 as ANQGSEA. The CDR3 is CSVEEGADQPQHF. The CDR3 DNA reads TGCAGCGTTGAGGAGGGGGCGGATCAGCCCCAGCATTTT.

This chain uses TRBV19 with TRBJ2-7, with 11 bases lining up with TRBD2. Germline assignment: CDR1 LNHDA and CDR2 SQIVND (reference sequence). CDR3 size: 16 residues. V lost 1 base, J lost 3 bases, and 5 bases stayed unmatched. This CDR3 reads CASSIAGTSGDYEQYF. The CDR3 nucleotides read TGTGCCAGTAGTATAGCCGGGACTAGCGGAGACTACGAGCAGTACTTC.

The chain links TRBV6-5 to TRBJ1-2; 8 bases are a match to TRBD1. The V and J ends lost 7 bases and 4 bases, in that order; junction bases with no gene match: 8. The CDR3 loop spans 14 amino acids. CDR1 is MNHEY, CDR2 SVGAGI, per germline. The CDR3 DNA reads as TGTGCCAGCACCCAACGGACAGGGATCTATGGCTACACCTTC. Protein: CASTQRTGIYGYTF.